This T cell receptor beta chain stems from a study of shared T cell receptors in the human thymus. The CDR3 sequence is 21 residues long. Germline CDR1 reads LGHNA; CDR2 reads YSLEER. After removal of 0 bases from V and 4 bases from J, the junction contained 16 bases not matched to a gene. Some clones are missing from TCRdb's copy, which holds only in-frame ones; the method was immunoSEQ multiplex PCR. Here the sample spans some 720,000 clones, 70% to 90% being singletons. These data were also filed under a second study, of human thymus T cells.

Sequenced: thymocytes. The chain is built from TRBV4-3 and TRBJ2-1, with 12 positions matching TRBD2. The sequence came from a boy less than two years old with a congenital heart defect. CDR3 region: CASSQDEGPASGRARYNEQFF. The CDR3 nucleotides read TGCGCCAGCAGCCAAGATGAGGGGCCGGCTAGCGGGAGGGCCAGATACAATGAGCAGTTCTTC.